This T cell receptor (beta chain) was profiled in a study of blood T cell repertoires in COVID-19. The table came from immunoSEQ multiplex PCR; TCRdb's copy has only in-frame clones and leaves some out. The sample carries some 150,000 clones, 85% recorded once. This receptor was identified in a man aged 35 to 55 with acute or convalescent COVID-19. Sequenced: peripheral blood.

This chain's CDR3 is CASSLVPGGTQYF. The DNA of the CDR3 is TGCGCCAGCAGCTTGGTTCCTGGGGGGACGCAGTATTTT. The chain has TRBV5-1 and TRBJ2-3, with D perhaps TRBD2 (6 bases). Germline V lookup: CDR1 SGHRS, CDR2 YFSETQ. Trimming stripped 0 bases from V and 9 bases from J, with 11 bases between. The CDR3 is 13 amino acids.